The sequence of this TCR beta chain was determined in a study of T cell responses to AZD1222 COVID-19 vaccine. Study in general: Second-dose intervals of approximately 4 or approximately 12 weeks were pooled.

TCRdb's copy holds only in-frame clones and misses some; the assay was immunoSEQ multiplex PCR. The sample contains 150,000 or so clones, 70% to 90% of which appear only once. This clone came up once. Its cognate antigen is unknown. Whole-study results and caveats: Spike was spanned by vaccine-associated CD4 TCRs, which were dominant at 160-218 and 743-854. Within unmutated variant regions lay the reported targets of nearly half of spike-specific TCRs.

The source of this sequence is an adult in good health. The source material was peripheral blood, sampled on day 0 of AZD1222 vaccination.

Here the CDR3 DNA reads TGTGCCAGTTCTTCCGCCCTGAACACCCCCTACGAGCAGTACTTC. Residues: CASSSALNTPYEQYF. The V call is TRBV6-6, the J call TRBJ2-7; D ambiguous. In germline, CDR1 is MNHNY, CDR2 SVGAGI (reference sequence). Trimming removed 9 bases at V and 2 bases at J, with 20 bases between. This CDR3 has 15 amino acids.